The 23 T cell receptor beta chains below come from one sample, sequenced in a study of CD8 T cells in Susac syndrome. Random-hexamer reverse transcription was applied to roughly 0.5 to 1 ug RNA. In TCRdb, the immunoSEQ multiplex PCR reads were re-called with MiXCR into one record per CDR3 protein. The sample lists approximately 120,000 distinct CDR3 sequences; roughly 90% were seen once. Sample: CD8+ T cells from PBMCs. The receptors stem from a human donor in good health.

The rearrangement joins TRBV4-1 to TRBJ2-3, with D tentatively TRBD1 or TRBD2 (5 bases each). V was clipped by 4 bases and J by 6 bases, with 17 bases between them. Germline V CDR1 and CDR2: MGHRA, YSYEKL. This CDR3 spans 15 amino acids. CDR3 protein: CASSRGGDHMDTQYF. CDR3 DNA: TGCGCCAGCAGCCGGGGTGGGGACCACATGGATACGCAGTATTTT.

The V call is TRBV20-1, the J call TRBJ2-7, with a possible D match to TRBD1 (5 bases). Germline CDR1 and CDR2: DFQATT and SNEGSKA (reference sequence). Trimming pared 7 bases from V and 5 bases from J, leaving 15 bases between. The CDR3 is made up of 12 amino acids. The CDR3 nucleotides are TGCAGTGGGTCTAGGGGATACGACGAGCAGTACTTC. Its translation: CSGSRGYDEQYF.

This clonotype was seen a single time. The chain joins TRBV5-1 to TRBJ2-3, with 12 nucleotides matching TRBD1. V was pared by 4 bases and J by 6 bases, with 12 bases of the junction left unmatched. The CDR3 loop spans 17 amino acids. Germline V gene data show CDR1 as SGHRS and CDR2 as YFSETQ. CDR3 region: CASSLSPGTGGADTQYF. The CDR3 nucleotides are TGCGCCAGCAGCCTTAGCCCCGGGACAGGGGGCGCGGATACGCAGTATTTT.

The chain has TRBV30 and TRBJ1-5, with 10 bases aligning to TRBD1. This CDR3 has 14 amino acids. V gave up 3 bases and J gave up 2 bases; unmatched junction bases: 1. Germline V gene sequence: CDR1 GTSNPN, CDR2 SVGIG (reference sequence). CDR3 coding DNA: TGTGCCTGGAGGGGGACAGGGGGCAATCAGCCCCAGCATTTT. Amino acids: CAWRGTGGNQPQHF.

This clonotype is a singleton in its sample. The chain carries TRBV2 and TRBJ2-5, with TRBD1 matching 7 bases. Trimming took 6 bases from V and 2 from J; bases not matched to a gene: 12. The CDR3 runs 16 residues. Germline CDR1 and CDR2: SNHLY and FYNNEI. The chain's CDR3 is CASSPGTESNQETQYF. CDR3 in DNA: TGTGCCAGCAGCCCTGGGACAGAATCTAATCAAGAGACCCAGTACTTC.

V is TRBV5-1 and J is TRBJ1-4; 10 positions match TRBD1. The V gene's germline CDR1 is SGHRS and CDR2 YFSETQ. The CDR3 covers 16 residues. V lost 0 bases and J lost 7; bases outside the gene matches: 6. The CDR3 reads CASSLGQGALGEKLFF. DNA of the CDR3: TGCGCCAGCAGCTTGGGACAGGGGGCACTGGGTGAAAAACTGTTTTTT.

CDR3 nucleotide sequence: TGTGCCAGCAGCTCGACCGGGACAGGGGGCTCGGAGACCCAGTACTTC. Translation gives CASSSTGTGGSETQYF. This rearrangement joins TRBV11-3 to TRBJ2-5; 12 bases are shared with TRBD1. V was pared by 4 bases and J by 5 bases, with 8 bases of the junction left unmatched. The CDR3 sequence is 16 residues long. Per germline, CDR1 SGHNT and CDR2 YENEEA.

The chain has TRBV7-9 and TRBJ2-3; tentative D call: TRBD2 (5 bases). This CDR3 has 15 amino acids. Trimming cost V 2 bases and J 4 bases, with 13 bases left between them. Germline-derived CDR1 and CDR2 are SEHNR and FQNEAQ (reference sequence). The CDR3 sequence: CASSLLLGEADTQYF. The CDR3, as DNA: TGTGCCAGCAGCTTACTATTGGGAGAAGCAGATACGCAGTATTTT.

This chain links TRBV6-4 with TRBJ1-1, with 8 bases that match TRBD1. The CDR3 contains 15 residues. Germline V gene data show CDR1 as MRHNA and CDR2 as SNTAGT. Losses at the gene ends were 3 bases for V and 1 base for J; bases not matched to a gene: 4. The CDR3 sequence is CASSEQGAGNTEAFF. The CDR3 nucleotides read TGTGCCAGCAGTGAGCAGGGGGCAGGGAACACTGAAGCTTTCTTT.

V is TRBV24-1 and J is TRBJ1-2, with D perhaps matching TRBD1 (5 bases). Germline V lookup: CDR1 KGHDR, CDR2 SFDVKD. The CDR3 totals 14 residues. With 3 bases removed from V and 6 bases from J, the gap between germline ends came to 13 bases. The CDR3 bases are TGTGCCACCAGTGATGGGGCAGGGAGCCATGGCTACACCTTC. This gives the protein CATSDGAGSHGYTF.

The V and J genes are TRBV6-2 or TRBV6-3 and TRBJ2-7; 8 nucleotides align to TRBD2. Unmatched junction bases numbered 5, after V lost 6 bases and J lost 4 bases. The CDR3 is 13 amino acids. Germline lookup yields CDR1 MNHEY and CDR2 SVGEGT. CDR3 residues: CASRPLAVYEQYF. CDR3 sequence (DNA): TGTGCCAGCAGACCACTAGCGGTATACGAGCAGTACTTC.

This sequence joins TRBV12-5 and TRBJ2-7; maybe TRBD2 (5 bases). V was cut by 7 bases and J by 3 bases, with 13 bases left in between. CDR3 length equals 13 residues. Germline V gene data show CDR1 as LGHNT and CDR2 as FRNRAP. The CDR3 region has the DNA TGTGCTAGTGCCCCCGCGGGTTTCTACGAGCAGTACTTC. The encoded protein is CASAPAGFYEQYF.

For this clonotype: The junction and the germline gene differ at one end; a read error may be behind it. The CDR3 nucleotides read TGTACCACCAGCAGAGGGGTTAGCAATCAGCCCCAGCATTTT. It yields the protein CTTSRGVSNQPQHF. The genes are TRBV15 and TRBJ1-5; D is possibly TRBD1 (5 bases). Germline loops: CDR1 LNHNV, CDR2 YYDKDF (reference sequence). This CDR3 region has 14 residues.

V is TRBV5-6 and J is TRBJ2-7; D is possibly TRBD2 (6 bases). The V end was cut by 4 bases, the J end by 0 bases, with 11 bases between. The germline gives CDR1 SGHDT, CDR2 YYEEEE. This CDR3 is 14 amino acids long. CDR3 sequence: CASSRRGSSYEQYF. CDR3 nucleotides: TGTGCCAGCAGCCGGCGGGGAAGCTCCTACGAGCAGTACTTC.

The V gene is TRBV5-4, the J gene TRBJ2-7, with D perhaps TRBD2 (6 bases). Germline V gene sequence: CDR1 SGHNT, CDR2 YYREEE (reference sequence). The V end lost 5 bases, the J end lost 4 bases, and 19 bases lay between the germline ends. The CDR3 is made up of 15 amino acids. DNA of the CDR3: TGTGCCAGCAGGATAGACGGCGCGGGATTATACGAGCAGTACTTC. This gives the protein CASRIDGAGLYEQYF.

The CDR3 is CASSHRHGYEQYF. The CDR3 bases are TGTGCCAGCAGCCACAGACACGGCTACGAGCAGTACTTC. J is TRBJ2-7 and V is TRBV11-3; D is ambiguous. Trimming took off 5 bases at V and 3 bases at J, with 11 bases between the two ends. Germline CDR1 reads SGHNT; CDR2 reads YENEEA. This CDR3 contains 13 residues.

This chain uses TRBV2 with TRBJ2-1; no definite D call. The CDR3 totals 13 residues. Trimming took off 10 bases at V and 0 bases at J, with 10 bases between the two ends. Germline assignment: CDR1 SNHLY and CDR2 FYNNEI. The CDR3 nucleotides read TGTGCCAACGACCACAACTCCTACAATGAGCAGTTCTTC. Its translation: CANDHNSYNEQFF.

V is TRBV18 and J is TRBJ1-5; no definite D call. The CDR3 loop spans 16 amino acids. V shed 8 bases and J shed 2 bases, with 19 bases lying between them. The V gene's germline CDR1 is KGHSH and CDR2 LQKENI. Written as DNA, the CDR3 is TGTGCCAGCACCGCGGAGGTACGATTGGGCAATCAGCCCCAGCATTTT. Translated: CASTAEVRLGNQPQHF.

The V gene is TRBV5-1, the J gene TRBJ1-1; D gene unclear. Germline-derived CDR1 and CDR2 are SGHRS and YFSETQ. The CDR3 has 15 residues. Trimming removed 3 bases at V and 0 bases at J, with 12 bases between. CDR3 residues: CASSSEGGLNTEAFF. The DNA of the CDR3 is TGCGCCAGCAGCTCGGAGGGCGGTCTGAACACTGAAGCTTTCTTT.

The chain combines TRBV29-1 with TRBJ2-2, with a weak D call TRBD1 (5 bases). CDR1 is SQVTM and CDR2 is ANQGSEA in the germline V gene. The CDR3 sequence is 12 residues long. V lost 2 bases, J lost 7 bases, and 8 bases lay in between. The CDR3 sequence: CSVESGIGELFF. The CDR3 nucleotides are TGCAGCGTTGAATCAGGGATCGGGGAGCTGTTTTTT.

The rearrangement joins TRBV3-1 to TRBJ2-5; the D gene is possibly TRBD2 (5 bases). Per germline, CDR1 LGHDT and CDR2 YNNKEL (reference sequence). V was shortened by 1 base and J by 5 bases, with 14 bases between the two germline ends. The CDR3 spans 15 residues. CDR3 loop: CASSQGTRPRETQYF. The CDR3 DNA reads as TGTGCCAGCAGCCAAGGGACTCGCCCTCGGGAGACCCAGTACTTC.

The count of this clonotype is one. This chain joins TRBV3-1 and TRBJ2-7, with 7 bases aligning to TRBD1. Looked up from germline, CDR1 is LGHDT and CDR2 is YNNKEL (reference sequence). V gave up 1 base and J gave up 6 bases; unmatched junction bases: 9. This CDR3 contains 15 residues. CDR3 amino acids: CASSQVSGTVGEQYF. In DNA form, the CDR3 reads TGTGCCAGCAGCCAAGTATCCGGGACAGTCGGCGAGCAGTACTTC.

This chain connects TRBV5-1 to TRBJ2-7; D remains unclear. CDR1 is SGHRS, CDR2 YFSETQ, per germline. The CDR3 is made up of 15 amino acids. V gave up 0 bases and J gave up 0 bases, with 10 bases separating them. CDR3 sequence (DNA): TGCGCCAGCAGCTTGGCACGTCCGAGCTCCTACGAGCAGTACTTC. It translates to CASSLARPSSYEQYF.